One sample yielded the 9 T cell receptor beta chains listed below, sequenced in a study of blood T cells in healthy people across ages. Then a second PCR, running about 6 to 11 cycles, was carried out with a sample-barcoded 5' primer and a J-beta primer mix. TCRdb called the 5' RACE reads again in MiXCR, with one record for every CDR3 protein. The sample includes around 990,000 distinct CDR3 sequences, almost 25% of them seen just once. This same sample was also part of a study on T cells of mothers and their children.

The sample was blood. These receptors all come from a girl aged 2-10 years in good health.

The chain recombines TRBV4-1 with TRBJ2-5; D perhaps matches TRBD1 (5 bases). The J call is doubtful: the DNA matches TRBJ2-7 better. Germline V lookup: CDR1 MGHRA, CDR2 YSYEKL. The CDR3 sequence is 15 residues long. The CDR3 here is CASSQDSGLVREQYF. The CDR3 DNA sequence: TGCGCCAGCAGCCAAGACTCAGGGCTTGTGCGCGAGCAGTACTTC.

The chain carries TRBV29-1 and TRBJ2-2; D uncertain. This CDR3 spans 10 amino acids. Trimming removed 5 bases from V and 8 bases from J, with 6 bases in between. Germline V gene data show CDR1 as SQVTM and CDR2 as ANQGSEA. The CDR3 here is CSVRLGELFF. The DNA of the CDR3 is TGCAGCGTTCGATTGGGGGAGCTGTTTTTT.

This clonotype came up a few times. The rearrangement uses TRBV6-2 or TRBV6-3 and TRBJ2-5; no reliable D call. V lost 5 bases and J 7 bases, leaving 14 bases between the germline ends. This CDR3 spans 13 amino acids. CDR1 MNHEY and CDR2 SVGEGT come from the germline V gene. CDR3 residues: CASSPNLVGTQYF. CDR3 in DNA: TGTGCCAGCAGTCCAAACCTGGTTGGGACCCAGTACTTC.

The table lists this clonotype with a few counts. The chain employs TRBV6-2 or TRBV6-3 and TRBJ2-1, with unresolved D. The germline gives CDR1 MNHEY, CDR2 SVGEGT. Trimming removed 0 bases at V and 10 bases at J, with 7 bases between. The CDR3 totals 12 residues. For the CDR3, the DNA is TGTGCCAGCAGTTACTCCTCCGAGGAGCAGTTCTTC. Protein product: CASSYSSEEQFF.

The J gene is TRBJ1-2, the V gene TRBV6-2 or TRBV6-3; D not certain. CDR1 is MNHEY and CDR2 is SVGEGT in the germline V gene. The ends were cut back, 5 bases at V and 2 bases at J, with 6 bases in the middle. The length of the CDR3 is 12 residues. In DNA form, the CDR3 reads TGTGCCAGCAGTCAACTGAACTATGGCTACACCTTC. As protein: CASSQLNYGYTF.

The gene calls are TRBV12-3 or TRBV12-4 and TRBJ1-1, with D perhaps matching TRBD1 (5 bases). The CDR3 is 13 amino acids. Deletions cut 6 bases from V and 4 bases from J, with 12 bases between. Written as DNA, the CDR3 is TGTGCCAGCAGAGATGGGGGAGTCACTGAAGCTTTCTTT. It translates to CASRDGGVTEAFF.

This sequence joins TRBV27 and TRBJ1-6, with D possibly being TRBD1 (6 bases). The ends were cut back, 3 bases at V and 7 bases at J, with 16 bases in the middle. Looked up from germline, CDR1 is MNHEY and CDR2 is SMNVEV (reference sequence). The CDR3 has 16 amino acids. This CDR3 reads CASSFFPGAGNSPLHF. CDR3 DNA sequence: TGTGCCAGCAGTTTCTTCCCGGGGGCTGGGAATTCACCCCTCCACTTT.

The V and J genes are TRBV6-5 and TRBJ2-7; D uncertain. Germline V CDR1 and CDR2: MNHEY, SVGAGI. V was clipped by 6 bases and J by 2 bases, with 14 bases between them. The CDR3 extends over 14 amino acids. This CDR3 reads CASSNSTYTYEQYF. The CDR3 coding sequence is TGTGCCAGCAGCAACTCGACATATACCTACGAGCAGTACTTC.

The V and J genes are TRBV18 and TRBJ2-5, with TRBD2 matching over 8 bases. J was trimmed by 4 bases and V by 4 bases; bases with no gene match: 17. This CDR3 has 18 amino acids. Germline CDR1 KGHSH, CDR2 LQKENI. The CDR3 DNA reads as TGTGCCAGCTCACAAATTGCGACGGGAGGGGGAACAGTAGAGACCCAGTACTTC. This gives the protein CASSQIATGGGTVETQYF.